This T cell receptor (beta chain) is from a study of T cells in Graves' hyperthyroidism and ophthalmopathy. For this clonotype: The antigen is undetermined.

From more than 9.5 ml of fresh peripheral blood, PBMCs were isolated. Amplification targeted TCR beta CDR3 regions from RNA transcripts. During a first-round RT-PCR of the TCR CDR3, the HTBI primer set was used. Each CDR3 protein gets one entry after TCRdb re-called the multiplex PCR reads with MiXCR. This table holds approximately 300,000 distinct CDR3 sequences, approximately 15% found once. This CDR3 is built from 16 residues. V was trimmed by 0 bases and J by 2 bases, leaving 14 bases between them. CDR1 is LGHNA, CDR2 YNFKEQ, per germline. Findings of the study overall: In validation, the model predicted ophthalmopathy. These predictions came a median about 6.5 months before onset.

The sample was blood. The rearrangement uses TRBV4-2 and TRBJ2-7; D unclear. This TCR came from a woman aged 55-69 years with Graves' ophthalmopathy. As DNA, the CDR3 is TGTGCCAGCAGCCAAGATCCAGGAAGTAGGACCTACGAGCAGTACTTC. Protein product: CASSQDPGSRTYEQYF.